Below, 17 T cell receptor beta chains from the same sample are listed, as sequenced in a study of T cell changes during pregnancy in multiple sclerosis (dated by TCRdb to between 2018 and 2020). Libraries were built with the immunoSEQ multiplex PCR assay. Drawn from immuneACCESS, this table holds only the in-frame rearrangements with V and J called that TCRdb kept. Clones are partly lost; checked studies trace under half to an unresolved V gene and leave the rest unexplained. The sample table lists fewer than 40,000 clones, 90% of them with a count of one. Clones ranked in the top ten supply around 0.4% of the sample. The sample in question was CD4+ T cells from peripheral blood mononuclear cells, obtained in the second trimester of pregnancy. The receptors were gathered from a female donor in good health, enrolled as a control in a pregnancy study.

CDR3: CASSLRLAGAGELFF. Written as DNA, the CDR3 is TGTGCCAGCAGCTTAAGGCTAGCGGGAGCCGGGGAGCTGTTTTTT. This rearrangement joins TRBV11-2 to TRBJ2-2; 10 bases match TRBD2. The CDR3 runs to 15 residues. The V gene end was trimmed by 2 bases and the J gene end by 6 bases; junction bases not matched to a gene: 3. Germline CDR1 reads SGHAT; CDR2 reads FQNNGV.

This chain joins TRBV4-3 and TRBJ1-2, with D hard to call. Germline V gives CDR1 LGHNA, CDR2 YSLEER. V lost 1 base to trimming and J lost 4 bases, with 16 bases between them. The CDR3 sequence is 16 residues long. The CDR3 sequence is CASSQVRVDSGYGYTF. Written as DNA, the CDR3 is TGCGCCAGCAGCCAAGTTCGGGTTGATTCGGGCTATGGCTACACCTTC.

V and J are TRBV6-5 and TRBJ2-1; possible D gene TRBD1, 5 bases. This CDR3 has 14 amino acids. Germline CDR1 reads MNHEY; CDR2 reads SVGAGI. Trimming pared 6 bases from V and 4 bases from J, leaving 13 bases between. CDR3 coding DNA: TGTGCCAGCAGAGAAAGACAGAGTTACAATGAGCAGTTCTTC. Its translation is CASRERQSYNEQFF.

The rearrangement joins TRBV6-6 to TRBJ1-5; D is unclear. The length of the CDR3 is 13 residues. Trimming removed 7 bases from V and 7 bases from J, with 14 bases in between. Germline V gene sequence: CDR1 MNHNY, CDR2 SVGAGI (reference sequence). DNA for the CDR3: TGTGCCAGCACCACGGAGGTTCAGCAGCCCCAGCATTTT. Translating gives CASTTEVQQPQHF.

This clone occurred a few times. The chain joins TRBV23-1 to TRBJ2-5; D uncertain. TRBV23-1 is reported as an ORF; its role is uncertain. CDR3 length: 12 amino acids. Between the trimmed V and J ends, which lost 2 bases and 9 bases, there was a span of 10 bases. CDR3 sequence: CASSQVCGAQYF. The CDR3 coding sequence is TGCGCCAGCAGTCAAGTCTGTGGAGCCCAGTACTTC.

The chain uses TRBV4-1 and TRBJ1-5; D is unresolved. Per the germline V gene, CDR1 is MGHRA and CDR2 is YSYEKL. Trimming took 4 bases from V and 0 from J, leaving 19 bases between them. CDR3 size: 18 residues. CDR3 protein: CASSPTGVSPNSNQPQHF. CDR3 nucleotide sequence: TGCGCCAGCAGCCCTACCGGGGTATCCCCCAATAGCAATCAGCCCCAGCATTTT.

The CDR3 nucleotides read TGTGCCAGCAGCTTCGAAGCGTGGGACGAGCAGTACTTC. It is translated as CASSFEAWDEQYF. The V and J genes are TRBV5-4 and TRBJ2-7, with no clear D. Germline V gene lookup returns CDR1 SGHNT and CDR2 YYREEE (reference sequence). CDR3 length: 13 amino acids. V was pared by 2 bases and J by 5 bases, with 11 bases between.

The chain has TRBV15 and TRBJ2-6; the match to TRBD2 covers 11 bases. This CDR3 has 18 residues. The ends lost 2 bases at V and 2 bases at J; junction bases unmatched: 5. Germline V gene sequence: CDR1 LNHNV, CDR2 YYDKDF (reference sequence). The CDR3 here is CATSRSSGGAAGANVLTF. CDR3 bases: TGTGCCACCAGCAGAAGTAGCGGGGGGGCCGCTGGGGCCAACGTCCTGACTTTC.

The rearrangement uses TRBV18 and TRBJ1-2; 11 bases match TRBD1. The CDR3 covers 14 residues. Losses at the gene ends were 5 bases for V and 7 bases for J; bases not matched to a gene: 6. CDR1 is KGHSH and CDR2 is LQKENI in the germline V gene. CDR3 nucleotide sequence: TGTGCCAGCTCAACAGGACAGGGGGCGGTTGGCTACACCTTC. Translation: CASSTGQGAVGYTF.

The chain uses TRBV14 and TRBJ2-5; possible D gene TRBD2, 6 bases. The CDR3 sequence is 16 residues long. V dropped 4 bases and J dropped 0 bases, with 15 bases sitting between them. Germline CDR1 reads SGHDN; CDR2 reads FVKESK. The chain's CDR3 is CASSPRVAANQETQYF. CDR3 coding DNA: TGTGCCAGCAGCCCAAGAGTAGCGGCGAACCAAGAGACCCAGTACTTC.

The chain carries TRBV15 and TRBJ2-1; 10 bases agree with TRBD2. V lost 0 bases to trimming and J lost 4 bases; unmatched junction nucleotides: 18. Germline lookup yields CDR1 LNHNV and CDR2 YYDKDF (reference sequence). This CDR3 is built from 21 residues. In DNA form, the CDR3 reads TGTGCCACCAGCAGAGATGGCATAGCGGGGGGCCCAGTTTTTTCGTACAATGAGCAGTTCTTC. Protein: CATSRDGIAGGPVFSYNEQFF.

The V and J genes are TRBV30 and TRBJ1-2, with D possibly matching TRBD1 (6 bases). This CDR3 is built from 13 residues. Germline loops: CDR1 GTSNPN, CDR2 SVGIG (reference sequence). V gave up 2 bases and J gave up 2 bases, with 9 bases separating them. The CDR3 coding sequence is TGTGCCTGGAGTCGGGGGGCCAACTATGGCTACACCTTC. Protein: CAWSRGANYGYTF. Full variable domain (missing parts from reference TRBV30 and TRBJ1-2): SQTIHQWPATLVQPVGSPLSLECTVEGTSNPNLYWYRQAAGRGLQLLFYSVGIGQISSEVPQNLSASRPQDRQFILSSKKLLLSDSGFYLCAWSRGANYGYTFGSGTRLTVV.

This chain joins TRBV9 and TRBJ1-1; no firm D call. The CDR3 sequence is 12 residues long. Germline lookup yields CDR1 SGDLS and CDR2 YYNGEE. V was trimmed by 3 bases and J by 7 bases, leaving 10 bases between them. The DNA for the CDR3 is TGTGCCAGCAGCGCCCCTAGGAATGAAGCTTTCTTT. Residues: CASSAPRNEAFF.

The V and J genes are TRBV7-9 and TRBJ1-5; D remains unclear. V lost 1 base and J 7 bases, leaving 14 bases between the germline ends. Germline V CDR1 and CDR2: SEHNR, FQNEAQ (reference sequence). The CDR3 loop spans 15 amino acids. CDR3: CASSLGGGSGQPQHF. DNA for the CDR3: TGTGCCAGCAGCTTAGGGGGAGGGTCGGGCCAGCCCCAGCATTTT.

This clone has a single count. This chain links TRBV9 with TRBJ2-3; D gene uncertain. The CDR3 spans 12 residues. The V end was cut by 4 bases, the J end by 5 bases, with 8 bases between. Germline-derived CDR1 and CDR2 are SGDLS and YYNGEE. CDR3 sequence: CASSPREDTQYF. The CDR3 DNA reads as TGTGCCAGCAGCCCCCGCGAAGATACGCAGTATTTT.

This clone was detected once. The CDR3 DNA reads as TGTGCCATCCGGGACAAGCAAGAGACCCAGTACTTC. It translates to CAIRDKQETQYF. V gene TRBV7-8 combines with J gene TRBJ2-5, with a possible D match to TRBD1 (6 bases). CDR3 length: 12 residues. Germline lookup yields CDR1 SGHVS and CDR2 FQNEAQ. V lost 10 bases to trimming and J lost 2 bases, with 11 bases between them.

The chain combines TRBV9 with TRBJ1-4, with TRBD1 matching 10 bases. Looked up from germline, CDR1 is SGDLS and CDR2 is YYNGEE. Unmatched junction bases numbered 10, after V lost 0 bases and J lost 5 bases. The CDR3 sequence is 18 residues long. The CDR3 protein is CASSVAPLTTGGNEKLFF. In nucleotides, the CDR3 is TGTGCCAGCAGCGTAGCCCCACTTACGACAGGGGGCAATGAAAAACTGTTTTTT.